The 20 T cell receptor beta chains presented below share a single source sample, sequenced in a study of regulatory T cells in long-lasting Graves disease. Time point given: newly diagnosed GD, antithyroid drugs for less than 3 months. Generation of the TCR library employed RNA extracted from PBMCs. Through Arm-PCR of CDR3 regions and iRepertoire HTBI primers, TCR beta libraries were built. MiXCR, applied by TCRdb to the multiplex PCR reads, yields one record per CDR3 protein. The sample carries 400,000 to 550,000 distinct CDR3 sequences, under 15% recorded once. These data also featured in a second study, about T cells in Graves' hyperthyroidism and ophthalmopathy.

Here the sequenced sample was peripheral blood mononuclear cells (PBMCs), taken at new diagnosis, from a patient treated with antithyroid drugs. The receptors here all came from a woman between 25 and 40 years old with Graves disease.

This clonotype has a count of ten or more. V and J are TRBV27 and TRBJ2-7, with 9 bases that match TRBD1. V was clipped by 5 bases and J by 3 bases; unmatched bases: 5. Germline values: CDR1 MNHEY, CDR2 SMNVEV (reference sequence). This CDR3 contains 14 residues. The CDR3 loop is CASSGRDRVYEQYF. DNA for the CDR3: TGTGCCAGCAGTGGCCGGGACAGGGTCTACGAGCAGTACTTC.

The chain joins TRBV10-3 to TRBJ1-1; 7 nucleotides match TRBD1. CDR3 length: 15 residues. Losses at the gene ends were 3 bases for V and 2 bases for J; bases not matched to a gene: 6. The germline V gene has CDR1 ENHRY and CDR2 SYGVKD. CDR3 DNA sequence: TGTGCCATCAGTGACCCGGGACAGAGAAACACTGAAGCTTTCTTT. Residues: CAISDPGQRNTEAFF.

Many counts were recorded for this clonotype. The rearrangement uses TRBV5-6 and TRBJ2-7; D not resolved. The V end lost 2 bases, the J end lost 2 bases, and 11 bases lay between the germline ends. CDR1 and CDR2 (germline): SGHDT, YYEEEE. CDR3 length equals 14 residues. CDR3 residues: CASSFGGSTYEQYF. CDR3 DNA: TGTGCCAGCAGCTTTGGCGGATCGACCTACGAGCAGTACTTC.

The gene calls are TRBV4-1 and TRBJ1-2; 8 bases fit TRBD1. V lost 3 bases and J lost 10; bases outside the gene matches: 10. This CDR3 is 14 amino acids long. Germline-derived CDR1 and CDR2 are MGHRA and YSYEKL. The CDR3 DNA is TGCGCCAGCAGCCACCCAGGAGGACAGGGAGTCTACACCTTC. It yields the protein CASSHPGGQGVYTF.

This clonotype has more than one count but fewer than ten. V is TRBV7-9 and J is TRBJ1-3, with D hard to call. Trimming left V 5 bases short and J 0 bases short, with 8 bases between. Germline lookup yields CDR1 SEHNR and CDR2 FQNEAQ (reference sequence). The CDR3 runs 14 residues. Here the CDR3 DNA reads TGTGCCAGCAGCGATCAGGTCTCTGGAAACACCATATATTTT. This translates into CASSDQVSGNTIYF.

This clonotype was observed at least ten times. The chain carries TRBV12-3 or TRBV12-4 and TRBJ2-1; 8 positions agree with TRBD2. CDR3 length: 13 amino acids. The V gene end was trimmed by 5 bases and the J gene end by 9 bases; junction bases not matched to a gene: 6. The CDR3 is CASSVGTRGEQFF. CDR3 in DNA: TGTGCCAGCAGTGTAGGGACTAGGGGTGAGCAGTTCTTC.

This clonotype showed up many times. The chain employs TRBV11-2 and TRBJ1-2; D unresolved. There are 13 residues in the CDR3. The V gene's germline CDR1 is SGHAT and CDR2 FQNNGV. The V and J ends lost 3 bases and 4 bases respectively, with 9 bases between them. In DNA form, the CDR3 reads TGTGCCAGCAGCTTCTCAGGTTCCTATGGCTACACCTTC. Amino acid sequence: CASSFSGSYGYTF.

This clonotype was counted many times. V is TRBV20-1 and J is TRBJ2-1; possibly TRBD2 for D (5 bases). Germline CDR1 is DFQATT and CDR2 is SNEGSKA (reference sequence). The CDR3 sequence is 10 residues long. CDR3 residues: CRAAGNEQFF. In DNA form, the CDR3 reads TGCAGAGCGGCGGGCAATGAGCAGTTCTTC.

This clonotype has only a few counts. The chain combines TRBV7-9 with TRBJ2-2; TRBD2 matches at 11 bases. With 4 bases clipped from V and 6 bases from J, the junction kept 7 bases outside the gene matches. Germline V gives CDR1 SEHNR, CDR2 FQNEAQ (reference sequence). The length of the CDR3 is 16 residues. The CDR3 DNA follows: TGTGCCAGCAGCTCCCTAGCGGGAGGTGTGGCCGGGGAGCTGTTTTTT. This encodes CASSSLAGGVAGELFF.

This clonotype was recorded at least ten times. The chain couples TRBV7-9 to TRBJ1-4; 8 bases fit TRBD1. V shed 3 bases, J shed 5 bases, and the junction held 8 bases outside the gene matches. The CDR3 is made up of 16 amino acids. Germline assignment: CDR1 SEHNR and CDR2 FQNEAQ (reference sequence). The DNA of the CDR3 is TGTGCCAGCAGCTTTGTGACAGGGGACCCCAATGAAAAACTGTTTTTT. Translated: CASSFVTGDPNEKLFF.

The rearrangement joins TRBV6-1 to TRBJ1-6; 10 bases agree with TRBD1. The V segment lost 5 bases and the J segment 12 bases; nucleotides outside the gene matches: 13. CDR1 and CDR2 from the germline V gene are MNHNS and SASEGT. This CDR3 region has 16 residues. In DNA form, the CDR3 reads TGTGCCAGCAGTAATCCTTTAGGGACAGGGGTTGGACCCCTCCACTTT. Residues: CASSNPLGTGVGPLHF.

The CDR3: CAWSGRGEAFF. The DNA for the CDR3 is TGTGCCTGGAGTGGGAGGGGTGAAGCTTTCTTT. J is TRBJ1-1 and V is TRBV30; weak D call: TRBD1 (5 bases). V was pared by 1 base and J by 7 bases, with 7 bases between. There are 11 residues in the CDR3. Germline CDR1 reads GTSNPN; CDR2 reads SVGIG (reference sequence).

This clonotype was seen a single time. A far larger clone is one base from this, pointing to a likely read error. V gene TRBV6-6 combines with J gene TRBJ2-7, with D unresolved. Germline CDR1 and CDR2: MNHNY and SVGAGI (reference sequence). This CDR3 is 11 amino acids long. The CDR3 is CASNYSDEQYF. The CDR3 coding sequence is TGTGCCAGCAATTACTCGGACGAGCAGTACTTC.

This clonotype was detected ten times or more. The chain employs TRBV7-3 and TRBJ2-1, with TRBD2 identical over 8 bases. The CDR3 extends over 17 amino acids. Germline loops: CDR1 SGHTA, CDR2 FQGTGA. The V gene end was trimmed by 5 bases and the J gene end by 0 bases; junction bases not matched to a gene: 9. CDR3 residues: CASSLLPGGSSYNEQFF. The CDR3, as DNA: TGTGCCAGCAGCCTCCTTCCGGGAGGGAGCTCCTACAATGAGCAGTTCTTC.

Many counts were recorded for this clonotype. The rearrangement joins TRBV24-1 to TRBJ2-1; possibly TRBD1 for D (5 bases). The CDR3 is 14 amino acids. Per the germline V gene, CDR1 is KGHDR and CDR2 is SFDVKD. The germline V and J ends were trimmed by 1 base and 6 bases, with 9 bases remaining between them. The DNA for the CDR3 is TGTGCCACCAGTGATTTCAGGGTGGGCAATGAGCAGTTCTTC. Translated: CATSDFRVGNEQFF.

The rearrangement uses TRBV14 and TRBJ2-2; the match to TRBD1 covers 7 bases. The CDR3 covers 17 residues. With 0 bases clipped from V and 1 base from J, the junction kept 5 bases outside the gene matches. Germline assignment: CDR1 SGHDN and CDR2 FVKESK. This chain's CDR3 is CASSQELQGVNTGELFF. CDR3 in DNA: TGTGCCAGCAGCCAAGAATTGCAGGGGGTGAACACCGGGGAGCTGTTTTTT.

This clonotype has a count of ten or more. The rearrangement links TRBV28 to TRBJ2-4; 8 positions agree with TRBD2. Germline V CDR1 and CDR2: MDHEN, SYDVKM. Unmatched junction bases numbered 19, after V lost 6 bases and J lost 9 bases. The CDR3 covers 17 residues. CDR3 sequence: CASSPIRPGGGGGIQYF. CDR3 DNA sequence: TGTGCCAGCAGCCCAATTCGCCCGGGGGGGGGGGGTGGCATTCAGTACTTC. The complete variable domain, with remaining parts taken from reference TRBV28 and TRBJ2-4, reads DVKVTQSSRYLVKRTGEKVFLECVQDMDHENMFWYRQDPGLGLRLIYFSYDVKMKEKGDIPEGYSVSREKKERFSLILESASTNQTSMYLCASSPIRPGGGGGIQYFGAGTRLSVL.

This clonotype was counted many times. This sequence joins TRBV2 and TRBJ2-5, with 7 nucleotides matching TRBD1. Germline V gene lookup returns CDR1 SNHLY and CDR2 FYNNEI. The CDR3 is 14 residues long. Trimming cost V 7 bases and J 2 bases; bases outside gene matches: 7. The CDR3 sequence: CASTRGTDQETQYF. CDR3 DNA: TGTGCCAGCACAAGGGGGACAGATCAAGAGACCCAGTACTTC.

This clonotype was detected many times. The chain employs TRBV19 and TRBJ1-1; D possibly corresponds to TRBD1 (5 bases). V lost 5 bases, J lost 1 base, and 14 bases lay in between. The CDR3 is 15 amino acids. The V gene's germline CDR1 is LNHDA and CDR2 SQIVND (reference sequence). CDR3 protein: CASSERRAENTEAFF. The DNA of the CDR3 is TGTGCCAGTAGTGAGCGCAGGGCGGAGAACACTGAAGCTTTCTTT.

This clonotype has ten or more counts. In DNA form, the CDR3 reads TGTGCCAGCAAAGACAACAGGAGGCTACTCTATGGCTACACCTTC. It codes for CASKDNRRLLYGYTF. The chain has TRBV28 and TRBJ1-2; a possible D gene is TRBD1 (5 bases). The length of the CDR3 is 15 residues. Deletions cut 7 bases from V and 4 bases from J, with 19 bases between. Germline CDR1 MDHEN, CDR2 SYDVKM.